Shown below are 15 T cell receptor beta chains from a single sample sequenced in a study of blood T cell repertoires in COVID-19. Libraries were prepared by immunoSEQ multiplex PCR; TCRdb keeps only in-frame clonotypes and omits some of them. Of 200,000 to 250,000 clones listed, approximately 80% are singletons. Sequencing was done on a sample of PBMCs or T cells enriched from blood (not recorded which). The receptors come from a woman aged 40 to 50 with acute COVID-19.

The chain uses TRBV7-9 and TRBJ1-3; D remains ambiguous. V was cut by 5 bases and J by 8 bases, with 10 bases left in between. CDR1 and CDR2 from the germline V gene are SEHNR and FQNEAQ (reference sequence). The CDR3 extends over 12 amino acids. CDR3 amino acids: CASSPVRDTIYF. Here the CDR3 DNA reads TGTGCCAGCAGCCCTGTGAGGGACACCATATATTTT.

This sequence joins TRBV19 and TRBJ1-3; D gene uncertain. Germline CDR1 and CDR2: LNHDA and SQIVND (reference sequence). Trimming removed 5 bases at V and 3 bases at J, with 20 bases between. This CDR3 is 17 amino acids long. This CDR3 is CASSSRRGGSYGNTIYF. In DNA form, the CDR3 reads TGTGCCAGTAGTTCCCGCCGGGGAGGGTCCTATGGAAACACCATATATTTT.

The rearrangement joins TRBV27 to TRBJ2-7; 13 nucleotides line up with TRBD2. V lost 4 bases to trimming and J lost 2 bases; unmatched junction nucleotides: 2. Germline CDR1 is MNHEY and CDR2 is SMNVEV (reference sequence). The CDR3 has 15 amino acids. DNA of the CDR3: TGTGCCAGCAGTTCCGGACTAGCGGGGGCCTACGAGCAGTACTTC. It codes for CASSSGLAGAYEQYF.

This rearrangement joins TRBV15 to TRBJ1-5; 8 bases fit TRBD1. The J segment lost 7 bases and the V segment lost 0 bases, leaving 8 bases of the junction unmatched. The CDR3 is 16 residues long. The germline CDR1 and CDR2 sequences are LNHNV and YYDKDF (reference sequence). CDR3 sequence (DNA): TGTGCCACCAGCAGAGAAAGGTCAGGGGGCCGGCAGCCCCAGCATTTT. Translation: CATSRERSGGRQPQHF.

V is TRBV3-1 (or the pseudogene TRBV3-2) and J is TRBJ1-2, with D perhaps matching TRBD1 (5 bases). Germline CDR1 is LGHDT and CDR2 is YNNKEL (reference sequence). V was clipped by 6 bases and J by 4 bases, with 9 bases between them. The CDR3 covers 12 residues. DNA for the CDR3: TGTGCCAGCAGTCTGACAGCCTATGGCTACACCTTC. Its protein is CASSLTAYGYTF.

This clone was counted a single time. The V and J genes are TRBV18 and TRBJ2-5, with 9 positions matching TRBD1. The CDR3 contains 13 residues. Germline assignment: CDR1 KGHSH and CDR2 LQKENI. The ends lost 3 bases at V and 9 bases at J; junction bases unmatched: 5. In DNA, the CDR3 is TGTGCCAGCTCACCCGGGGACAGGGAGGCCCAGTACTTC. Protein sequence: CASSPGDREAQYF.

The genes are TRBV6-2 or TRBV6-3 and TRBJ1-1; possibly TRBD1 for D (6 bases). Germline V gives CDR1 MNHEY, CDR2 SVGEGT. V was trimmed by 0 bases and J by 0 bases, leaving 11 bases between them. The CDR3 has 16 residues. DNA for the CDR3: TGTGCCAGCAGTTACTCGAGGGGGACGGTGAACACTGAAGCTTTCTTT. Encoded protein: CASSYSRGTVNTEAFF.

This chain connects TRBV10-2 to TRBJ2-7; a possible D gene is TRBD1 (5 bases). Trimming removed 2 bases from V and 3 bases from J, with 14 bases in between. Germline loops: CDR1 WSHSY, CDR2 SAAADI. The CDR3 extends over 15 amino acids. CDR3 sequence reads: CASSERQRINYEQYF. DNA of the CDR3: TGCGCCAGCAGTGAGAGACAGAGAATCAACTACGAGCAGTACTTC.

The V gene is TRBV5-1, the J gene TRBJ1-3, with D uncertain. Deletions cut 3 bases from V and 2 bases from J, with 3 bases between. The CDR3 consists of 12 residues. Germline V gene sequence: CDR1 SGHRS, CDR2 YFSETQ. The CDR3 loop is CASSSAGNTIYF. The CDR3 DNA reads TGCGCCAGCAGCTCGGCTGGAAACACCATATATTTT.

The rearrangement uses TRBV2 and TRBJ1-1; D is ambiguous. Trimming pared 6 bases from V and 4 bases from J, leaving 12 bases between. Germline CDR1 reads SNHLY; CDR2 reads FYNNEI. The CDR3 is 13 amino acids. CDR3: CASRVQLGTEAFF. The CDR3 bases are TGTGCCAGCAGGGTACAGTTGGGCACTGAAGCTTTCTTT. Drawing the rest from reference TRBV2 and TRBJ1-1, the complete variable domain is EPEVTQTPSHQVTQMGQEVILRCVPISNHLYFYWYRQILGQKVEFLVSFYNNEISEKSEIFDDQFSVERPDGSNFTLKIRSTKLEDSAMYFCASRVQLGTEAFFGQGTRLTVV.

This clone has a single count. The genes are TRBV5-1 and TRBJ1-3, with D unresolved. The ends were cut back, 6 bases at V and 8 bases at J, with 18 bases in the middle. The CDR3 totals 14 residues. The germline gives CDR1 SGHRS, CDR2 YFSETQ. The CDR3 loop is CASTPDPEVYTIYF. CDR3 nucleotides: TGCGCCAGCACCCCGGACCCGGAGGTCTACACCATATATTTT.

This sequence joins TRBV23-1 and TRBJ2-2; TRBD1 aligns across 9 bases. TRBV23-1 qualifies as an ORF whose function is uncertain. The V gene end was trimmed by 2 bases and the J gene end by 0 bases; junction bases not matched to a gene: 10. The CDR3 contains 19 residues. CDR3 loop: CASSQPRTGAFANTGELFF. CDR3 nucleotides: TGCGCCAGCAGTCAACCAAGGACAGGGGCGTTCGCGAACACCGGGGAGCTGTTTTTT.

The rearrangement uses TRBV6-5 and TRBJ1-3; D unclear. The CDR3 spans 15 residues. CDR1 is MNHEY, CDR2 SVGAGI, per germline. V gave up 4 bases and J gave up 0 bases, with 10 bases separating them. This CDR3 is CASSLGGSSGNTIYF. For the CDR3, the DNA is TGTGCCAGCAGTTTAGGTGGGAGCTCTGGAAACACCATATATTTT.

This chain uses TRBV7-3 with TRBJ2-2; 13 positions agree with TRBD2. CDR3 length: 19 residues. Germline CDR1 reads SGHTA; CDR2 reads FQGTGA. Losses at the gene ends were 4 bases for V and 1 base for J; bases not matched to a gene: 9. The chain's CDR3 is CASSYGLAGEPLNTGELFF. The CDR3, as DNA: TGTGCCAGCAGCTACGGACTAGCGGGAGAGCCTTTGAACACCGGGGAGCTGTTTTTT.

The chain joins TRBV5-1 to TRBJ1-2, with D unresolved. From germline, CDR1 is SGHRS and CDR2 YFSETQ. The CDR3 is made up of 15 amino acids. V shed 4 bases and J shed 8 bases, with 21 bases lying between them. The CDR3: CASSLFPGDREGYTF. DNA of the CDR3: TGCGCCAGCAGCCTATTTCCGGGAGATCGTGAGGGCTACACCTTC.